This section outlines one TCR beta chain sequence together with its context. Its antigen is currently unknown. This record comes from a study of siplizumab effects on memory and regulatory T cells. Study-wide findings and caveats: Proliferating CD4+ or CD8+ clones, roughly 80-95% of them, lacked an assignable naive or memory phenotype.

TCRdb keeps only in-frame clones here, not all; method: immunoSEQ multiplex PCR. This sample has some 63,000 clones, with just over 95% found just once. In germline, CDR1 is SGHAT, CDR2 FQNNGV. V shed 3 bases and J shed 5 bases, with 10 bases lying between them. This CDR3 is 13 amino acids long. Sequenced sample: naive CD8+ T cells sorted from blood. The V call is TRBV11-2, the J call TRBJ1-1, with TRBD1 as a possible D gene (6 bases). This TCR came from a human donor in good health. The CDR3 DNA follows: TGTGCCAGCAGCTTCCACAGGGAAACTGAAGCTTTCTTT. This codes for CASSFHRETEAFF. Full variable domain (outside the CDR3, taken from reference TRBV11-2 and TRBJ1-1): EAGVAQSPRYKIIEKRQSVAFWCNPISGHATLYWYQQILGQGPKLLIQFQNNGVVDDSQLPKDRFSAERLKGVDSTLKIQPAKLEDSAVYLCASSFHRETEAFFGQGTRLTVV.